These T cell receptor beta chains were read from a single sample in a study of early T cells in non-severe SARS-CoV-2 infection. MiXCR was run by TCRdb on the 5' RACE reads, yielding one entry per CDR3 protein. The data show tens of thousands of distinct CDR3 sequences, with about 10% seen just once and 13% held by the top ten. The specimen was whole blood. The receptors come from an adult who was a healthcare worker with PCR-confirmed SARS-CoV-2 infection or an uninfected control (not recorded which). Both conserved end residues are part of each CDR3. The order of the fields is clone size, D gene, V gene, J gene, CDR3 protein, CDR3 DNA. A D gene is named only where the DNA matches it firmly. For some rows the clone size is stated as once, few or many, or as a class when expanded; others skip it.

>many|TRBD2|TRBV4-3|TRBJ2-3
CASSSLAGHTDTQYF
TGCGCCAGCAGCTCACTAGCGGGACATACAGATACGCAGTATTTT
>many|TRBD1|TRBV6-5|TRBJ1-1
CASSYPNRGGTEAFF
TGTGCCAGCAGTTACCCGAACAGGGGGGGGACTGAAGCTTTCTTT
>many|TRBD2|TRBV5-6|TRBJ2-1
CASSSAGTSGGSSYNEQFF
TGTGCCAGCAGCTCAGCCGGGACTAGCGGGGGGAGCTCCTACAATGAGCAGTTCTTC
>NA|NA|TRBV30|TRBJ2-7
CAWRDYRSSYEQYF
TGTGCCTGGAGGGATTACAGGAGCAGTTACGAGCAGTACTTC
>many|NA|TRBV3-2|TRBJ2-7
CASSQDKRDGKGIYEQYF
TGTGCCAGCAGCCAAGATAAAAGGGACGGTAAGGGGATCTACGAGCAGTACTTC
>NA|NA|TRBV4-1|TRBJ2-7
CASSPGLETYEQYF
TGCGCCAGCAGCCCGGGACTGGAAACCTACGAGCAGTACTTC
>few|NA|TRBV7-2|TRBJ2-4
CASSPSTVLKNIQYF
TGTGCCAGCAGCCCGAGCACAGTCCTAAAAAACATTCAGTACTTC
>NA|NA|TRBV20-1|TRBJ2-2
CSARGERDTGELFF
TGCAGTGCTAGAGGCGAGCGGGACACCGGGGAGCTGTTTTTT
>many|NA|TRBV7-9|TRBJ2-2
CASSLGLYPGELFF
TGTGCCAGCAGCTTAGGTCTATACCCCGGGGAGCTGTTTTTT
>NA|NA|TRBV20-1|TRBJ2-1
CSARTGESSYNEQFF
TGCAGTGCCCGGACGGGTGAGAGCTCCTACAATGAGCAGTTCTTC
>NA|NA|TRBV4-3|TRBJ2-2
CASSLRAGPTGELFF
TGCGCCAGCAGCCTACGGGCCGGGCCCACCGGGGAGCTGTTTTTT
>few|TRBD2|TRBV29-1|TRBJ2-5
CSVGLVGETQYF
TGCAGCGTGGGACTAGTCGGAGAGACCCAGTACTTC
>few|NA|TRBV6-5|TRBJ1-2
CASSYSVAVYGYTF
TGTGCCAGCAGTTACAGTGTGGCTGTCTATGGCTACACCTTC
>few|TRBD1|TRBV7-2|TRBJ2-7
CASSPQGARNEQYF
TGTGCCAGCAGCCCACAGGGGGCTCGGAACGAGCAGTACTTC
>NA|NA|TRBV20-1|TRBJ2-3
CSARGGNTDTQYF
TGCAGTGCTAGAGGGGGTAACACAGATACGCAGTATTTT
>many|TRBD2|TRBV6-5|TRBJ2-1
CASIGTSGDYEQFF
TGTGCCAGCATCGGGACTAGCGGGGATTATGAGCAGTTCTTC
>few|TRBD2|TRBV7-3|TRBJ2-2
CASRAEAGANTGELFF
TGTGCCAGCAGGGCAGAGGCGGGAGCGAACACCGGGGAGCTGTTTTTT
>many|TRBD2|TRBV10-2|TRBJ2-7
CASGLAGMNEQYF
TGCGCCAGCGGACTAGCGGGAATGAACGAGCAGTACTTC
>NA|NA|TRBV4-2|TRBJ2-7
CASSGVHGESYEQYF
TGTGCCAGCAGCGGGGTGCATGGAGAATCTTACGAGCAGTACTTC
>NA|NA|TRBV7-9|TRBJ2-7
CASSQAQVLPRQYF
TGTGCCAGCAGCCAAGCGCAGGTCTTACCTAGGCAGTACTTC
>NA|TRBD2|TRBV6-6|TRBJ2-1
CASLEGLAGDNEQFF
TGTGCCAGCCTAGAGGGACTAGCGGGAGACAATGAGCAGTTCTTC
>NA|TRBD2|TRBV9|TRBJ2-3
CASSAAGEEDTQYF
TGTGCCAGCAGCGCAGCGGGAGAGGAAGATACGCAGTATTTT
>many|NA|TRBV7-9|TRBJ2-1
CASSRTEIEQFF
TGTGCCAGCAGCCGCACCGAAATAGAGCAGTTCTTC
>many|TRBD2|TRBV5-6|TRBJ2-3
CASSQGLAGDTDTQYF
TGTGCCAGCAGCCAAGGACTAGCGGGGGACACAGATACGCAGTATTTT
>many|NA|TRBV7-6|TRBJ2-3
CASSRGSTDTQYF
TGTGCCAGCAGCCGGGGTAGCACAGATACGCAGTATTTT
>many|TRBD2|TRBV9|TRBJ2-3
CASSLTSGLTDTQYF
TGTGCCAGCAGCCTGACTAGCGGCCTCACAGATACGCAGTATTTT
>NA|NA|TRBV11-2|TRBJ1-4
CASSLVGAAKSSEKLFF
TGTGCCAGCAGCTTAGTAGGGGCCGCCAAGAGTAGTGAAAAACTGTTTTTT
>few|NA|TRBV6-2/TRBV6-3|TRBJ2-1
CASRDSGNYNEQFF
TGTGCCAGCAGGGATTCCGGGAACTACAATGAGCAGTTCTTC
>many|NA|TRBV30|TRBJ1-2
CARQTGESGYTF
TGTGCCCGGCAAACTGGGGAATCTGGCTACACCTTC
>many|TRBD2|TRBV7-9|TRBJ2-3
CASSPGLAASTDTQYF
TGTGCCAGCAGCCCGGGACTAGCAGCCAGCACAGATACGCAGTATTTT
>NA|NA|TRBV4-1|TRBJ2-7
CASSQSRQGGSYEQYF
TGCGCCAGCAGCCAGTCCCGACAGGGAGGGTCCTACGAGCAGTACTTC
>few|NA|TRBV11-2|TRBJ1-6
CASSLGRNSPLHF
TGTGCCAGCAGCTTGGGCAGAAATTCACCCCTCCACTTT
>few|NA|TRBV2|TRBJ1-1
CASSEQGNTEAFF
TGTGCCAGCAGTGAACAGGGGAACACTGAAGCTTTCTTT
>few|NA|TRBV6-2/TRBV6-3|TRBJ1-5
CASSPSPRQVLNQPQHF
TGTGCCAGCAGCCCCTCGCCTAGACAGGTCCTCAATCAGCCCCAGCATTTT
>many|NA|TRBV7-2|TRBJ2-7
CASSLARTSGEQYF
TGTGCCAGCAGCTTAGCCCGGACATCTGGGGAGCAGTACTTC